A selection of T cell receptor beta chains follows, all from one sample in a study of technical replicates of blood from several donors. The table came from immunoSEQ multiplex PCR; TCRdb's copy has only in-frame clones and leaves some out. The sample records about 79,000 clones, 94% being singletons. Sequencing was done on a sample of T cells isolated from PBMCs. Source of these receptors: a human donor in good health. CDR3s include the opening cysteine and the closing phenylalanine or tryptophan. The D gene is left open where the match is weak. Some rows mark clone size as missing; the rest say once, few, many or name a class of expanded clone.

d_call	clone_size	v_call	j_call	cdr3_nt	cdr3_aa
-	-	TRBV6-1	TRBJ2-2	TGTGCCAGCAGTGAGCCCACAGTTAACACCGGGGAGCTGTTTTTT	CASSEPTVNTGELFF
-	once	TRBV6-5	TRBJ2-7	TGTGCCAGCAGCCCGGGGTTCTCCTACGAGCAGTACTTC	CASSPGFSYEQYF
-	-	TRBV12-5	TRBJ2-1	TGTGCTAGTGGCACGGCCCCGCTGACAAATGAGCAGTTCTTC	CASGTAPLTNEQFF
-	-	TRBV2	TRBJ2-3	TGTGCCAGCAGTGCGGAGCCAGATACGCAGTATTTT	CASSAEPDTQYF
TRBD1	-	TRBV2	TRBJ1-5	TGTGCCAGCAGTGACCCCCGGACAGGGGATAATCAGCCCCAGCATTTT	CASSDPRTGDNQPQHF
-	once	TRBV4-1	TRBJ1-5	TGCGCCAGCAGCCAATTCGGAGGGGATCCTTATCAGCCCCAGCATTTT	CASSQFGGDPYQPQHF
-	-	TRBV5-1	TRBJ2-3	TGCGCCAGCAGCTCGGGGGTGGGCACAGATACGCAGTATTTT	CASSSGVGTDTQYF
TRBD1	-	TRBV28	TRBJ1-5	TGTGCCAGCAGTCCAGGGACAGGGGAGATTCAGCCCCAGCATTTT	CASSPGTGEIQPQHF
-	once	TRBV5-4	TRBJ2-1	TGTGCCAGCAGCCCCGATACGGCAGGGTACTACAATGAGCAGTTCTTC	CASSPDTAGYYNEQFF
TRBD1	-	TRBV13	TRBJ2-7	TGTGCCAGCAGCCCCCGCGGGACAGGGGTGAGAGAGCAGTACTTC	CASSPRGTGVREQYF
TRBD1	-	TRBV6-5	TRBJ1-2	TGTGCCAGCAGTCGGGACAGCACTAACTATGGCTACACCTTC	CASSRDSTNYGYTF
-	-	TRBV5-4	TRBJ2-4	TGTGCCAGCAGTAGCGGTAATGAGGCCATTCAGTACTTC	CASSSGNEAIQYF
TRBD2	once	TRBV15	TRBJ2-7	TGTGCCACCAGCAGCCCTAGCGGGATAAATTGGGAGCAGTACTTC	CATSSPSGINWEQYF
-	-	TRBV5-1	TRBJ1-1	TGCGCCAGCAGCTTGAGGGGGTCGGAACAGAACACTGAAGCTTTCTTT	CASSLRGSEQNTEAFF
TRBD1	-	TRBV9	TRBJ2-7	TGTGCCAGCAGCCCCCGAGGGACAGGACTCTCCTACGAGCAGTACTTC	CASSPRGTGLSYEQYF
TRBD2	-	TRBV28	TRBJ2-2	TGTGCCAGCACCCTGGCCGGGAGGGCCCAGGGCGGGGAGCTGTTTTTT	CASTLAGRAQGGELFF
-	-	TRBV11-2	TRBJ2-3	-	CASSPVPGGRGTDTQYF
TRBD1	few	TRBV4-2	TRBJ1-1	TGTGCCAGCAGCCAGGGACAGGGTAGCACTGAAGCTTTCTTT	CASSQGQGSTEAFF
TRBD2	-	TRBV7-3	TRBJ2-1	TGTGCCAGCAGCTTAGCGGGGGTCGGGAATGAGCAGTTCTTC	CASSLAGVGNEQFF
-	-	TRBV6-1	TRBJ2-7	TGTGCCAGCACCTTAGGGGTAACCTACGAGCAGTACTTC	CASTLGVTYEQYF
-	-	TRBV6-6	TRBJ1-3	TGTGCCAGCACCCTAAGGGGGTCTGGAAACACCATATATTTT	CASTLRGSGNTIYF
TRBD2	-	TRBV7-2	TRBJ2-1	TGTGCCAGCAGCTTCGTCGTTTTAGCGGGGAACAATGAGCAGTTCTTC	CASSFVVLAGNNEQFF
-	-	TRBV6-5	TRBJ1-5	TGTGCCAGCAGTTACTCGAGAAGCTCTCAGCCCCAGCATTTT	CASSYSRSSQPQHF
-	-	TRBV6-6	TRBJ1-6	TGTGCCAGCAGTTATCCCCCGACAGGATCTAATTCACCCCTCCACTTT	CASSYPPTGSNSPLHF
TRBD2	once	TRBV7-2	TRBJ2-3	TGTGCCAGCAGCCTAGCGGGGGGGCCCGGAGATACGCAGTATTTT	CASSLAGGPGDTQYF
-	-	TRBV6-4	TRBJ1-1	TGTGCCAGCAGTGACTCGTTCAGGGGGAACACTGAAGCTTTCTTT	CASSDSFRGNTEAFF
-	-	TRBV28	TRBJ1-3	TGTGCCAGCAGCTCGGGCGGGGCGCGAGGAAACACCATATATTTT	CASSSGGARGNTIYF
-	-	TRBV25-1	TRBJ1-1	TGTGCCAGCAGCCAAATAGAGAACACTGAAGCTTTCTTT	CASSQIENTEAFF
-	-	TRBV10-2	TRBJ2-5	TGCGCCAGTAGACAGAAAGAGACCCAGTACTTC	CASRQKETQYF
TRBD2	-	TRBV7-9	TRBJ2-7	TGTGCCAGCAGCTCCCAGACTAGCGGGATAGAAGAGCAGTACTTC	CASSSQTSGIEEQYF
TRBD1	-	TRBV19	TRBJ2-5	TGTGCCAGTAGTATAAGATTAAGGACAGGGTTGAGGTGGACCCAGTACTTC	CASSIRLRTGLRWTQYF
-	-	TRBV14	TRBJ2-2	TGTGCCAGCAGCCAAGAACTCGCTAGTGCCGGGGAGCTGTTTTTT	CASSQELASAGELFF
-	-	TRBV6-1	TRBJ1-4	TGTGCCAGCAGGGGAGGGGGGAATGAAAAACTGTTTTTT	CASRGGGNEKLFF
-	-	TRBV28	TRBJ1-1	TGTGCCAGCGCTAACTCCTTAACAGCAATGAACACTGAAGCTTTCTTT	CASANSLTAMNTEAFF
TRBD1	-	TRBV19	TRBJ1-5	TGTGCCAGTAGTATAGAGTCTTCCGACAGGGGGCGAAATCAGCCCCAGCATTTT	CASSIESSDRGRNQPQHF
-	-	TRBV7-9	TRBJ1-1	TGTGCCAGCAGCTTAGCTGGTGGCAGGGTAAACACTGAAGCTTTCTTT	CASSLAGGRVNTEAFF
TRBD2	-	TRBV6-1	TRBJ2-3	TGTGCCAGCAGTGGAGCGGGGGGGGGAGATACGCAGTATTTT	CASSGAGGGDTQYF
-	-	TRBV5-1	TRBJ1-1	TGCGCCAGCAGCTTGTTGGCAGGGATGAGCACTGAAGCTTTCTTT	CASSLLAGMSTEAFF
TRBD2	-	TRBV5-1	TRBJ2-5	TGCGCCAGCCAGCGGGACGGGTGGCAAGAGACCCAGTACTTC	CASQRDGWQETQYF
-	-	TRBV12-5	TRBJ2-2	TGTGCTAGTGGTTTGGGGGCGAAAGGGGGTGGAACCGGGGAGCTGTTTTTT	CASGLGAKGGGTGELFF
-	once	TRBV4-1	TRBJ2-1	TGCGCCAGCAGCCAAGGCACTAGGATCAGTGAGCAGTTCTTC	CASSQGTRISEQFF
-	-	TRBV7-2	TRBJ2-2	TGTGCCAGCAGCTTACTACGCAACACCGGGGAGCTGTTTTTT	CASSLLRNTGELFF
-	-	TRBV5-1	TRBJ1-5	TGCGCCAGCAGCTTGTGGTGGACAAGGCAGCCCCAGCATTTT	CASSLWWTRQPQHF
TRBD1	-	TRBV18	TRBJ2-7	TGTGCCAGCTCACCCGACAGGACAGGAGAGCAGTACTTC	CASSPDRTGEQYF
-	-	TRBV19	TRBJ2-1	TGTGCCAGCGGACAGAGCTCCTACAATGAGCAGTTCTTC	CASGQSSYNEQFF
TRBD1	once	TRBV5-1	TRBJ1-1	TGCGCCAGCAGCGGATTGGACAGGGGGCCGGAGGAAGCTTTCTTT	CASSGLDRGPEEAFF